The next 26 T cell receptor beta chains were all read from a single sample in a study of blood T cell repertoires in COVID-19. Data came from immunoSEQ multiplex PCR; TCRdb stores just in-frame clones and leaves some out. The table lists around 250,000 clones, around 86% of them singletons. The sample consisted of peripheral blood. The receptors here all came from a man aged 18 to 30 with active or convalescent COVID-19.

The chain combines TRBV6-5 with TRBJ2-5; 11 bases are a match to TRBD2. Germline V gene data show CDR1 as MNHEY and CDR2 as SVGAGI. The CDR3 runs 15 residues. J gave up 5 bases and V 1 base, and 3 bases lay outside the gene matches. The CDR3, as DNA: TGTGCCAGCAGTTACTTTAGCGGGAGGGAGGAGACCCAGTACTTC. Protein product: CASSYFSGREETQYF.

In DNA, the CDR3 is TGTGCCTGGGGGACAGCTTCCTACGAGCAGTACTTC. Translation: CAWGTASYEQYF. This sequence joins TRBV30 and TRBJ2-7; 7 bases agree with TRBD1. CDR3 length equals 12 residues. The V segment lost 5 bases and the J segment 1 base; nucleotides outside the gene matches: 2. The germline V gene encodes CDR1 GTSNPN and CDR2 SVGIG (reference sequence).

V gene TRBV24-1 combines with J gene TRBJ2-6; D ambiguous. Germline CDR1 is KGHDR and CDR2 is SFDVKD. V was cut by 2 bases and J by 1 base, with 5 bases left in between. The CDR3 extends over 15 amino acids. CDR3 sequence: CATSDSQSGANVLTF. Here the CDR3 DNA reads TGTGCCACCAGTGATTCGCAGTCTGGGGCCAACGTCCTGACTTTC.

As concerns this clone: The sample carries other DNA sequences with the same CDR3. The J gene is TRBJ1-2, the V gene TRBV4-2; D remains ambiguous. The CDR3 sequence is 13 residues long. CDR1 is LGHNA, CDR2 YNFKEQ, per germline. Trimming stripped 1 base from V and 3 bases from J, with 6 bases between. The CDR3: CASSQGADYGYTF. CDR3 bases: TGTGCCAGCAGCCAAGGCGCGGACTATGGCTACACCTTC.

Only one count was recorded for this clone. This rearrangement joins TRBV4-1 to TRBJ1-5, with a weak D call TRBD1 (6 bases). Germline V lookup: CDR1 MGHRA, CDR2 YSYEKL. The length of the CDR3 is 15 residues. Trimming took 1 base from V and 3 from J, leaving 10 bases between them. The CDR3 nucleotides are TGCGCCAGCAGCCAAGTTCACAGGGACAATCAGCCCCAGCATTTT. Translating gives CASSQVHRDNQPQHF.

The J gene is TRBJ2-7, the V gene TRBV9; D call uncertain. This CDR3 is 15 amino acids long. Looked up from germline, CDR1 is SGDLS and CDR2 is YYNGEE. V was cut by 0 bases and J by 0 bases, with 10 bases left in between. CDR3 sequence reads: CASSVGTTSSYEQYF. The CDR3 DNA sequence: TGTGCCAGCAGCGTAGGCACAACAAGCTCCTACGAGCAGTACTTC.

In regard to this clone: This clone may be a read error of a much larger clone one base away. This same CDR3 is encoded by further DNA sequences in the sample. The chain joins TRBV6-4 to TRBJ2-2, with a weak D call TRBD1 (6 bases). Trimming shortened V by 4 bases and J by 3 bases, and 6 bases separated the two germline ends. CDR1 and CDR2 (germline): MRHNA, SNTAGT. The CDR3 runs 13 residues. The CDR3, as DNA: TGTGCCAGCAGTGCAGGGGACACCGGGGAGCTGTTTTTT. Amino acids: CASSAGDTGELFF.

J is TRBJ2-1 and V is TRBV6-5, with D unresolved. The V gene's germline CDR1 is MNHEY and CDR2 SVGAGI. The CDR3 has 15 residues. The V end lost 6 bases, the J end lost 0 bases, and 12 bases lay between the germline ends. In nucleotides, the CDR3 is TGTGCCAGCAGCGACAAGGCGTACTCCTACAATGAGCAGTTCTTC. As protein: CASSDKAYSYNEQFF.

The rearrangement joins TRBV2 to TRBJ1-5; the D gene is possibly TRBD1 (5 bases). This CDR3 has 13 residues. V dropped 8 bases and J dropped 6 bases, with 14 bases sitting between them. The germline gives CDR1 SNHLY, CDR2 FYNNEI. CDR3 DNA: TGTGCCAGCTGCCAGGGTCAGGTTCAGCCCCAGCATTTT. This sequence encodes CASCQGQVQPQHF.

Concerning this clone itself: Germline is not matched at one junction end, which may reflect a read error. This CDR3 reads CAITERDTGELFF. CDR3 in DNA: TGTGCCATCACTGAGCGGGACACCGGGGAGCTGTTTTTT. The rearrangement uses TRBV10-3 and TRBJ2-2, with D tentatively TRBD2 (6 bases). Germline CDR1 and CDR2: ENHRY and SYGVKD. The length of the CDR3 is 13 residues.

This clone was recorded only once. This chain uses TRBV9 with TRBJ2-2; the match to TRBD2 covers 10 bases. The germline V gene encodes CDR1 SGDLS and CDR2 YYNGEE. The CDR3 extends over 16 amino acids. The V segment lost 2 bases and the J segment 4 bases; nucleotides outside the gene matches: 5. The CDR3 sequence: CASSVGLAGVTGELFF. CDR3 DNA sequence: TGTGCCAGCAGCGTTGGTCTAGCGGGAGTCACCGGGGAGCTGTTTTTT.

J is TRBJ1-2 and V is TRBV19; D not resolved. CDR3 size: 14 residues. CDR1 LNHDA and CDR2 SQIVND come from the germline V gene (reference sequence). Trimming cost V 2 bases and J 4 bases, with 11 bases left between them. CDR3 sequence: CASSINRGGYGYTF. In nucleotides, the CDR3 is TGTGCCAGTAGTATAAATCGGGGAGGCTATGGCTACACCTTC.

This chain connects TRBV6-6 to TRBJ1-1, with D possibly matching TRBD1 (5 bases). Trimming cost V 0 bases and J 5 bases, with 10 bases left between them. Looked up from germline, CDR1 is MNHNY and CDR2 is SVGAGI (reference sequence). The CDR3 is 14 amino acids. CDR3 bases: TGTGCCAGCAGTTACTCGAAGGGACTGACTGAAGCTTTCTTT. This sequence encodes CASSYSKGLTEAFF.

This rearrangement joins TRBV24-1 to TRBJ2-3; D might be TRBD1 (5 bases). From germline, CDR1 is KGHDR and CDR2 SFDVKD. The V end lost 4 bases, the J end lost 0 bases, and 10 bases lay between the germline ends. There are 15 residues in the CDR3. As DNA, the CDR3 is TGTGCCACCAGTGACGAAGGGGATAGCACAGATACGCAGTATTTT. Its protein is CATSDEGDSTDTQYF.

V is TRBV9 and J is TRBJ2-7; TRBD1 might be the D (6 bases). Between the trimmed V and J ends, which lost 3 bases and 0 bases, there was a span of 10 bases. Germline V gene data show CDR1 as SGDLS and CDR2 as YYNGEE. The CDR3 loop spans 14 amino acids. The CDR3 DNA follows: TGTGCCAGCAGCGCGACAGGCAGCTCCTACGAGCAGTACTTC. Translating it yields CASSATGSSYEQYF.

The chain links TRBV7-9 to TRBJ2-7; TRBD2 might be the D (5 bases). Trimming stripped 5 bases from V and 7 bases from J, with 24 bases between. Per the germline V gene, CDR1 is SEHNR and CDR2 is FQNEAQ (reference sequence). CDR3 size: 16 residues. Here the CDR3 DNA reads TGTGCCAGCAGCCGTCTAAGTGGAATCGGCGCGGGTGAGCAGTACTTC. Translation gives CASSRLSGIGAGEQYF.

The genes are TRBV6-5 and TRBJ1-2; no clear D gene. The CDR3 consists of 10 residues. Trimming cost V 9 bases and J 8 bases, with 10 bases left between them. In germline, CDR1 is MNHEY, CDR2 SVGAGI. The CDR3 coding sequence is TGTGCCAGTTACGGGTCGGGCTACACCTTC. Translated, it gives CASYGSGYTF.

CDR3 region: CASGITGLEAFF. The CDR3 DNA sequence: TGCGCCAGCGGTATTACAGGGCTTGAAGCTTTCTTT. The chain combines TRBV5-1 with TRBJ1-1; TRBD1 is a possible D gene (6 bases). Germline CDR1 reads SGHRS; CDR2 reads YFSETQ. The V gene lost 7 bases and the J gene lost 7 bases, with 14 bases spanning the gap. The CDR3 contains 12 residues.

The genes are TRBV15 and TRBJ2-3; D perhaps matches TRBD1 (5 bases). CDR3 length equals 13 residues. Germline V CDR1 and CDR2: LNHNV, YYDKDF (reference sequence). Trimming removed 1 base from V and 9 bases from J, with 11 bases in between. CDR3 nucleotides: TGTGCCACCAGCAGAGGGGGCCTAACGACGCAGTATTTT. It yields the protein CATSRGGLTTQYF.

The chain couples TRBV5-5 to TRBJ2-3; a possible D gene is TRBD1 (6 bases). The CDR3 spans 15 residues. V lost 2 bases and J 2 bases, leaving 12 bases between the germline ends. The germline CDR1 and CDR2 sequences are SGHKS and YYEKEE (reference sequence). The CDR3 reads CASSLGWGPTDTQYF. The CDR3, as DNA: TGTGCCAGCAGCTTAGGTTGGGGGCCCACAGATACGCAGTATTTT.

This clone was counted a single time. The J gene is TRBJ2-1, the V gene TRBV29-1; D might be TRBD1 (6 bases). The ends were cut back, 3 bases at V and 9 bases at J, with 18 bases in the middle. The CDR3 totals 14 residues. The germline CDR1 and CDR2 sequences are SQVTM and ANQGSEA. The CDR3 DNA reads TGCAGCGTTGACCTTACAGGGAGTGCGCTTGAGCAGTTCTTC. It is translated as CSVDLTGSALEQFF.

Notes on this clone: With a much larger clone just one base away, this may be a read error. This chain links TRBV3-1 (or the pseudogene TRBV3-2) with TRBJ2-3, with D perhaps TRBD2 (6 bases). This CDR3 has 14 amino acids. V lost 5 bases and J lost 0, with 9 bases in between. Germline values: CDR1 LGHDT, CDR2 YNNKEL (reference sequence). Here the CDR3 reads CASSFSGSTDTQYF. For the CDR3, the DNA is TGTGCCAGCAGCTTTAGCGGAAGCACAGATACGCAGTATTTT.

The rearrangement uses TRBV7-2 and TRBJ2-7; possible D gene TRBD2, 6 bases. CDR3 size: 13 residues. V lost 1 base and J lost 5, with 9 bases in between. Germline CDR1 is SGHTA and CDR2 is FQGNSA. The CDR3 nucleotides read TGTGCCAGCAGCTTAGGTTGGGGGGACGAGCAGTACTTC. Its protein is CASSLGWGDEQYF.

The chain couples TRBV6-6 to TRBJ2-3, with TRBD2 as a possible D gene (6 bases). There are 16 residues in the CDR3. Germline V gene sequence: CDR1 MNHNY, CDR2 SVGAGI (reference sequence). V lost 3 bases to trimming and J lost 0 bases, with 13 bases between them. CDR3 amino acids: CASSYIRGGSTDTQYF. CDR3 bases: TGTGCCAGCAGTTATATACGGGGAGGTAGCACAGATACGCAGTATTTT.

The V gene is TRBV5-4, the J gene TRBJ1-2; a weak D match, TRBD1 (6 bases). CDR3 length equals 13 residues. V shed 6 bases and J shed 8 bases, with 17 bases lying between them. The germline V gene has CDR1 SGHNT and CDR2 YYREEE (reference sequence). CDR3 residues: CASTSQGSGGYTF. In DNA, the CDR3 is TGTGCCAGCACGTCGCAGGGGAGCGGAGGCTACACCTTC.

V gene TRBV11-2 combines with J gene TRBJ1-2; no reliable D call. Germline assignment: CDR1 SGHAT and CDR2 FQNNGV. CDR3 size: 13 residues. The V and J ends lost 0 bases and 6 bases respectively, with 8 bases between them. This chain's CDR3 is CASSLDRLHGYTF. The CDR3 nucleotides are TGTGCCAGCAGCTTAGACAGGCTCCATGGCTACACCTTC.